A selection of T cell receptor beta chains follows, all from one sample in a study of cytomegalovirus exposure and HLA in healthy donors. Sequenced by immunoSEQ multiplex PCR; TCRdb stores in-frame clones only, minus some. The repertoire consists of 130,000 or so clones, with over 60% occurring once and the leading ten covering around 8.8%. The sequenced sample consisted of PBMCs. These receptors all come from a woman in her thirties or forties in good health and CMV-seropositive. Each CDR3 is given with its conserved first and last residue. A D gene is named only where the DNA matches it firmly. Clone size is stated in some rows and not others, as once, few, many or a class when expanded.

J gene | D gene | clone size | V gene | CDR3 DNA | CDR3 protein
TRBJ2-7 | . | . | TRBV30 | TGTGCCCGGAGGGTCGCCCGCCTGGTGACAGGCTACGAGCAGTACTTC | CARRVARLVTGYEQYF
TRBJ2-7 | TRBD2 | . | TRBV5-1 | TGCGCCAGCAGAAGGGGGACTAGCGGGAGCCGAGGGGGAAATACCTACGAGCAGTACTTC | CASRRGTSGSRGGNTYEQYF
TRBJ1-5 | TRBD1 | once | TRBV28 | TGTGCCAGCAGCGCGGATGGGACAGGGGGCTCGGCGAGCAATCAGCCCCAGCATTTT | CASSADGTGGSASNQPQHF
TRBJ1-2 | . | few | TRBV6-1 | TGTGCCAGCAGTGGGCTCACGTACCCCTATGGCTACACCTTC | CASSGLTYPYGYTF
TRBJ1-3 | . | . | TRBV6-1 | TGTGCCAGCATAGTCAGGGGTTCTGGAAACACCATATATTTT | CASIVRGSGNTIYF
TRBJ2-5 | . | few | TRBV5-6 | TGTGCCAGCAGCTTGAGACTGCGGGCGGGTTCAGAGACCCAGTACTTC | CASSLRLRAGSETQYF
TRBJ1-3 | . | . | TRBV10-3 | TGTGCCTCCCAACTAGGCTCTGGAAACACCATATATTTT | CASQLGSGNTIYF
TRBJ2-2 | TRBD1 | few | TRBV7-3 | TGTGCCAGCAGCCGTACAGGGGGCACCGGGGAGCTGTTTTTT | CASSRTGGTGELFF
TRBJ1-2 | . | . | TRBV6-5 | TGTGCCAGCAGTTACTCGGAGGTAGGCGGCTATGGCTACACCTTC | CASSYSEVGGYGYTF
TRBJ1-4 | . | . | TRBV5-8 | TGTGCCAGCAGCTTGGGGGCTGTTAATGAAAAACTGTTTTTT | CASSLGAVNEKLFF
TRBJ2-3 | TRBD2 | . | TRBV19 | TGTGCCAGTAGTCCCCGACTAGCGGGAGGGCCGAGCACAGATACGCAGTATTTT | CASSPRLAGGPSTDTQYF
TRBJ2-7 | TRBD2 | . | TRBV5-4 | TGTGCCAGCAGCGTAGCGGGAGGGCTCGTCGACGAGCAGTACTTC | CASSVAGGLVDEQYF
TRBJ2-1 | TRBD2 | . | TRBV5-1 | TGCGCCAGCAGCTCCGGGGGGGCGGGGGGCCCGGCAACGGAGCAGTTCTTC | CASSSGGAGGPATEQFF
TRBJ2-3 | TRBD2 | . | TRBV7-7 | TGTGCTAGCAGCTATGGACTAGCGGGGGCAGATACGCAGTATTTT | CASSYGLAGADTQYF
TRBJ1-1 | TRBD1 | . | TRBV19 | TGTGCCAGTAGTATACAGGGGACAGGGAACACTGAAGCTTTCTTT | CASSIQGTGNTEAFF
TRBJ1-5 | . | . | TRBV10-1 | TGCGTCAGCAGAACCGGACAGAACGGTCAGCCCCAGCATTTT | CVSRTGQNGQPQHF
TRBJ1-1 | . | . | TRBV28 | TGTGCCAGCAGTCTAAGTAGTCCGGGCACTGAAGCTTTCTTT | CASSLSSPGTEAFF
TRBJ1-4 | . | once | TRBV2 | TGTGCCAGCAGTGAAGCAGGGGCAACTAATGAAAAACTGTTTTTT | CASSEAGATNEKLFF
TRBJ2-1 | TRBD2 | . | TRBV29-1 | TGCAGCGCCGTAAAAACGGGGCGGGGGGACAATGAGCAGTTCTTC | CSAVKTGRGDNEQFF
TRBJ2-5 | TRBD2 | once | TRBV7-9 | TGTGCCAGCACCGCCCTAGCGGGAGTAGGCGAGACCCAGTACTTC | CASTALAGVGETQYF
TRBJ2-3 | . | . | TRBV28 | TGTGCCAGCAGTGCAACAGGAAACACAGATACGCAGTATTTT | CASSATGNTDTQYF
TRBJ2-6 | TRBD1 | . | TRBV28 | TGTGCCAGCAGCACCGGGACAGGGATATCTGGGGCCAACGTCCTGACTTTC | CASSTGTGISGANVLTF
TRBJ2-7 | TRBD1 | . | TRBV7-9 | TGTGCCAGCAGCCCGACAGGGTTCGAGCAGTACTTC | CASSPTGFEQYF
TRBJ2-1 | TRBD2 | . | TRBV28 | TGTGCCAGCAGTTCCCTAGCGGGAGGTACCAATGAGCAGTTCTTC | CASSSLAGGTNEQFF
TRBJ2-1 | . | few | TRBV6-1 | TGTGCCAGCAGCCCTTGGGGCCTACACAATGAGCAGTTCTTC | CASSPWGLHNEQFF
TRBJ1-1 | . | . | TRBV7-3 | TGTGCCAGCAGCCCGACAGGAAACATGAACACTGAAGCTTTCTTT | CASSPTGNMNTEAFF
TRBJ1-1 | TRBD1 | . | TRBV2 | TGTGCCAGTTTAACAGGGGTGGCGAACACTGAAGCTTTCTTT | CASLTGVANTEAFF